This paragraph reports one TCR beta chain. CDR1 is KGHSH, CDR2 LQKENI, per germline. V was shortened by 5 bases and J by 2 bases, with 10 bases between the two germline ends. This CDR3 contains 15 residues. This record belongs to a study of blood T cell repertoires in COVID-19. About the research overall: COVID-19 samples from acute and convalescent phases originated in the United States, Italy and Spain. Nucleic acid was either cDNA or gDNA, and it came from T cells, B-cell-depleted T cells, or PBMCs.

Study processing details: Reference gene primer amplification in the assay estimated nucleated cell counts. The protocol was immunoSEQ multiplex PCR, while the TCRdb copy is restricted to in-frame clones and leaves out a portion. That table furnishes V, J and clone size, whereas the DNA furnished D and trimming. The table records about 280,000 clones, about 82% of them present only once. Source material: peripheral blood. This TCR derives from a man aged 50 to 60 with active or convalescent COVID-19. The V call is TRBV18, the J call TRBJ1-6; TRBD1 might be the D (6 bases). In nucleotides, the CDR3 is TGTGCCAGCTCAAACAGGGATGCCTATAATTCACCCCTCCACTTT. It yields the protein CASSNRDAYNSPLHF. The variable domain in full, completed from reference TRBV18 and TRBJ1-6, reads NAGVMQNPRHLVRRRGQEARLRCSPMKGHSHVYWYRQLPEEGLKFMVYLQKENIIDESGMPKERFSAEFPKEGPSILRIQQVVRGDSAAYFCASSNRDAYNSPLHFGNGTRLTVT.